This TCR beta chain is from a study of shared clonotypes between healthy human individuals. Background on the study: The plates for each donor numbered three CD4 naive, three CD4 memory, two CD8 naive and one CD8 memory.

Only in-frame clones appear in the TCRdb table, and some are missing; sequencing was by immunoSEQ multiplex PCR. The table lists approximately 1.9 million clones, 93% of them singletons. The CDR3 sequence is 17 residues long. Per the germline V gene, CDR1 is LNHNV and CDR2 is YYDKDF (reference sequence). Trimming stripped 0 bases from V and 5 bases from J, with 17 bases between. Study-wide findings and caveats: Clonotype sharing among donors likely depends on sequencing depth. Since donors were few, the genetic and exposure-history diversity represented was limited. Among non-shared clonotypes, generation probabilities were lower than among those shared by all four donors.

Of note for this clone: Its antigen is unknown.

Positive CCR7 selection of CD45RO-negative cells yielded the naive CD8 cells, and terminally differentiated effector memory CD45RA+ cells were excluded. The sample taken for sequencing was naive CD8+ T cells from PBMCs. The TCR originated in a young man in good health. Some clones in this sample may be carry-over from other donors' samples. This chain links TRBV15 with TRBJ1-5; tentative D call: TRBD1 (6 bases). The CDR3 is CATSRDREGVSHQPQHF. CDR3 nucleotide sequence: TGTGCCACCAGCAGAGATCGGGAGGGGGTAAGCCATCAGCCCCAGCATTTT.